Each of the 9 T cell receptor beta chains below was sequenced from the same sample in a study of T-cell reconstitution after alpha-beta-depleted transplantation in children. During its preparation, the TCRbeta library received unique molecular identifiers. Each CDR3 protein is one row after TCRdb ran MiXCR on the PCR reads. This sample has tens of thousands of distinct CDR3 sequences, with 13% to 15% found just once. Sequencing was performed on PBMCs, mostly from graft donor cells, taken 180 days after TCRalphabeta/CD19-depleted stem cell transplant. These receptors came from a male patient between 2 and 10 years old who had a stem cell transplant for acute lymphoblastic leukemia, so the T cells may come from the graft donor.

This clonotype was counted ten times or more. V gene TRBV7-2 combines with J gene TRBJ2-5; D possibly corresponds to TRBD1 (7 bases). CDR1 is SGHTA and CDR2 is FQGNSA in the germline V gene. The CDR3 has 15 amino acids. V was shortened by 6 bases and J by 7 bases, with 21 bases between the two germline ends. The CDR3 here is CASRPSGPPGGTQYF. DNA for the CDR3: TGTGCCAGCAGACCCAGCGGGCCCCCAGGGGGGACCCAGTACTTC. The full variable domain, with the rest looked up from reference TRBV7-2 and TRBJ2-5, is GAGVSQSPSNKVTEKGKDVELRCDPISGHTALYWYRQSLGQGLEFLIYFQGNSAPDKSGLPSDRFSAERTGGSVSTLTIQRTQQEDSAVYLCASRPSGPPGGTQYFGPGTRLLVL.

On this clonotype: At one end the junction does not follow the germline gene, possibly because of a read error. The chain couples TRBV7-9 to TRBJ2-5, with D possibly called TRBD1 or TRBD2 (5 bases each). The CDR3 consists of 14 residues. CDR1 is SEHNR and CDR2 is FQNEAQ in the germline V gene (reference sequence). Here the CDR3 reads CASSFSQGWETPYF. CDR3 bases: TGTGCCAGCAGCTTCAGCCAGGGATGGGAGACCCCGTACTTC. The complete variable domain, with remaining parts taken from reference TRBV7-9 and TRBJ2-5, reads DTGVSQNPRHKITKRGQNVTFRCDPISEHNRLYWYRQTLGQGPEFLTYFQNEAQLEKSRLLSDRFSAERPKGSFSTLEIQRTEQGDSAMYLCASSFSQGWETPYFGPGTRLLVL.

The V call is TRBV5-6, the J call TRBJ2-5; no definite D call. Per germline, CDR1 SGHDT and CDR2 YYEEEE. CDR3 length: 13 amino acids. V lost 4 bases and J lost 1, with 8 bases in between. This chain's CDR3 is CASSPGSQETQYF. As DNA, the CDR3 is TGTGCCAGCAGCCCGGGCAGCCAAGAGACCCAGTACTTC.

This clonotype showed up just a few times. V usage is TRBV5-1 and J usage is TRBJ2-1, with D unclear. Trimming removed 4 bases at V and 2 bases at J, with 16 bases between. Germline CDR1 reads SGHRS; CDR2 reads YFSETQ. This CDR3 is 16 amino acids long. In nucleotides, the CDR3 is TGCGCCAGCAGCCTCGGAGACCTGCTAGCCTACAATGAGCAGTTCTTC. Translation gives CASSLGDLLAYNEQFF.

In this sample, this clonotype turned up a few times. This chain joins TRBV28 and TRBJ1-1, with unresolved D. This CDR3 is 14 amino acids long. The germline V gene has CDR1 MDHEN and CDR2 SYDVKM. V lost 0 bases and J 4 bases, leaving 9 bases between the germline ends. The CDR3 coding sequence is TGTGCCAGCAGTTTATGGGACGAGCTCACTGAAGCTTTCTTT. Protein product: CASSLWDELTEAFF.

This clonotype was seen at least ten times. DNA of the CDR3: TGTGCCAGCAGCTCCCCGGACAGCAGCGGGGAGCTGTTTTTT. Protein: CASSSPDSSGELFF. The chain couples TRBV7-7 to TRBJ2-2; a possible D gene is TRBD1 (6 bases). The CDR3 length is 14 residues. The V end lost 4 bases, the J end lost 7 bases, and 13 bases lay between the germline ends. The V gene's germline CDR1 is SSHAT and CDR2 FNYEAQ (reference sequence).

V gene TRBV20-1 combines with J gene TRBJ2-3, with 11 nucleotides matching TRBD2. In germline, CDR1 is DFQATT, CDR2 SNEGSKA (reference sequence). With V trimmed by 6 bases and J by 2 bases, 7 bases remained unmatched. The CDR3 runs 15 residues. The CDR3 is CSARTSGRVTDTQYF. The CDR3, as DNA: TGCAGTGCCCGAACTAGCGGGAGAGTCACAGATACGCAGTATTTT.

This clonotype was observed at least ten times. The rearrangement joins TRBV5-5 to TRBJ2-3, with a weak D call TRBD2 (6 bases). Germline V gene data show CDR1 as SGHKS and CDR2 as YYEKEE (reference sequence). CDR3 length equals 13 residues. V was shortened by 7 bases and J by 2 bases, with 11 bases between the two germline ends. The CDR3 protein is CASGLPHTDTQYF. As DNA, the CDR3 is TGTGCCAGCGGACTACCCCACACAGATACGCAGTATTTT.

This clonotype was seen more than once but under ten times. V and J are TRBV7-9 and TRBJ2-7; 10 positions match TRBD1. With 3 bases clipped from V and 1 base from J, the junction kept 3 bases outside the gene matches. CDR3 size: 15 residues. The V gene's germline CDR1 is SEHNR and CDR2 FQNEAQ (reference sequence). In nucleotides, the CDR3 is TGTGCCAGCAGCTTCCGGGACAGGGGATCCTACGAGCAGTACTTC. Its protein is CASSFRDRGSYEQYF. Full variable domain (outside the CDR3, taken from reference TRBV7-9 and TRBJ2-7): DTGVSQNPRHKITKRGQNVTFRCDPISEHNRLYWYRQTLGQGPEFLTYFQNEAQLEKSRLLSDRFSAERPKGSFSTLEIQRTEQGDSAMYLCASSFRDRGSYEQYFGPGTRLTVT.